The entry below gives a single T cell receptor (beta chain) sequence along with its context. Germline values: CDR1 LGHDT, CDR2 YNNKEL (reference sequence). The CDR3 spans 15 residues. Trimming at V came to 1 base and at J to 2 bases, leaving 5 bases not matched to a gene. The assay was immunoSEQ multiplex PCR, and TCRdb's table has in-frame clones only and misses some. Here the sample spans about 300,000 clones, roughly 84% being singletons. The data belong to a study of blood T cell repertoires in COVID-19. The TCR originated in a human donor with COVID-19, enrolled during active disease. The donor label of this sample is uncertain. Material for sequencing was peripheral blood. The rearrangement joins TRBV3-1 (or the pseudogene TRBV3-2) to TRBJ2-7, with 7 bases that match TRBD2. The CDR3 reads CASSQVPRGAYEQYF. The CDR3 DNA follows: TGTGCCAGCAGCCAAGTTCCCCGGGGGGCCTACGAGCAGTACTTC.